These T cell receptor beta chains were read from a single sample in a study of T cell responses to AZD1222 COVID-19 vaccine. Produced via immunoSEQ multiplex PCR; TCRdb's table is partial and in-frame only. Seen here are 90,000 to 150,000 clones, about 90% observed once, and the top ten hold over 7.5%. The sample was peripheral blood, taken 28 days after the second AZD1222 dose. Source of these receptors: an adult who received the AZD1222 COVID-19 vaccine. Each CDR3 is given without its conserved first and last residue.

TRBV5-5 | ASSSWTGAGNTIY
TRBV2 | ASRVGEVGATEAF
TRBV19 | ASSSGELF
TRBV20-1 | SASSHRQLAYEQY
TRBV2 | ASARTGELF
TRBV11-2 | ASSSQLSPLH
TRBV14 | ASSKAWTGGSPLH
TRBV5-4 | ASSPGPGETQY
TRBV5-1 | ASSLQGTQETQY
TRBV11-2 | ASSFGATNEKLF
TRBV24-1 | ATSGKGDSQPQH
TRBV9 | ASSSGLKQY
TRBV5-1 | ASKESATNEKLF